What follows are 18 T cell receptor beta chains derived from one specimen sequenced in a study of blood T cell repertoires in COVID-19. Sequenced by immunoSEQ multiplex PCR; TCRdb stores in-frame clones only, minus some. The profile covers fewer than 700,000 clones, with about 89% appearing a single time and 7.5% to 9% taken by the ten largest. The sequencing input was peripheral blood. These receptors all come from a woman aged 50 to 60 with COVID-19, enrolled during active disease.

The chain couples TRBV5-1 to TRBJ2-7, with TRBD2 as a possible D gene (5 bases). The CDR3 has 14 amino acids. Germline CDR1 and CDR2: SGHRS and YFSETQ. V was cut by 4 bases and J by 7 bases, with 18 bases left in between. The DNA for the CDR3 is TGCGCCAGCAGCGCGGGCCATCCCTCGGGAGAGCAGTACTTC. Residues: CASSAGHPSGEQYF.

The chain employs TRBV5-1 and TRBJ2-7; possible D gene TRBD1, 6 bases. The CDR3 has 15 amino acids. Germline V gene lookup returns CDR1 SGHRS and CDR2 YFSETQ. Trimming stripped 0 bases from V and 0 bases from J, with 10 bases between. CDR3 sequence reads: CASSLDGRGSYEQYF. Written as DNA, the CDR3 is TGCGCCAGCAGCTTGGATGGCAGGGGCTCCTACGAGCAGTACTTC.

The rearrangement uses TRBV5-1 and TRBJ1-2; 7 bases agree with TRBD1. Unmatched junction bases numbered 2, after V lost 4 bases and J lost 2 bases. The CDR3 is 13 residues long. Germline V gene sequence: CDR1 SGHRS, CDR2 YFSETQ. CDR3 amino acids: CASSPTGNYGYTF. The CDR3 nucleotides read TGCGCCAGCAGCCCGACAGGGAACTATGGCTACACCTTC.

This sequence joins TRBV25-1 and TRBJ2-1; TRBD1 agrees at 9 bases. Germline CDR1 is MGHDK and CDR2 is SYGVNS. This CDR3 is built from 17 residues. V shed 4 bases, J shed 4 bases, and the junction held 11 bases outside the gene matches. The CDR3 DNA reads TGTGCCAGCAGTGCCCAGGGACAGGGAAGTGGATACAATGAGCAGTTCTTC. It is translated as CASSAQGQGSGYNEQFF.

The chain joins TRBV9 to TRBJ1-2; no definite D call. Per germline, CDR1 SGDLS and CDR2 YYNGEE. Trimming took off 0 bases at V and 2 bases at J, with 11 bases between the two ends. This CDR3 is built from 15 residues. CDR3 nucleotides: TGTGCCAGCAGCGTAGACCCTGGAGCCAACTATGGCTACACCTTC. The encoded protein is CASSVDPGANYGYTF. The variable domain in full, completed from reference TRBV9 and TRBJ1-2, reads DSGVTQTPKHLITATGQRVTLRCSPRSGDLSVYWYQQSLDQGLQFLIQYYNGEERAKGNILERFSAQQFPDLHSELNLSSLELGDSALYFCASSVDPGANYGYTFGSGTRLTVV.

On this clone: Compared with germline, one end of the junction differs, possibly owing to a read error. This chain connects TRBV28 to TRBJ1-2, with D possibly TRBD1 on 5 matching bases. The CDR3 totals 13 residues. The germline V gene encodes CDR1 MDHEN and CDR2 SYDVKM. The CDR3 here is CASSSTGNDGYTF. As DNA, the CDR3 is TGTGCCAGCAGTTCCACAGGTAACGATGGCTACACCTTC.

V gene TRBV19 combines with J gene TRBJ2-2; 10 bases are shared with TRBD1. V trimming: 9 bases; J trimming: 3 bases; junction bases outside the gene matches: 13. The germline V gene encodes CDR1 LNHDA and CDR2 SQIVND (reference sequence). The CDR3 runs to 17 residues. The CDR3 DNA sequence: TGTGCCAGCCTATTCCGTTTCGGGACAGGGGACACCGGGGAGCTGTTTTTT. Translating it yields CASLFRFGTGDTGELFF.

This chain connects TRBV3-1 (or the pseudogene TRBV3-2) to TRBJ2-7; D not resolved. This CDR3 region has 14 residues. Germline V CDR1 and CDR2: LGHDT, YNNKEL (reference sequence). Trimming took 4 bases from V and 7 from J, leaving 17 bases between them. The CDR3, as DNA: TGTGCCAGCAGCCTACGGAGCGTCCTCGAGGAGCAGTACTTC. Translating gives CASSLRSVLEEQYF.

The CDR3 DNA is TGCGCCAGCAGTCCGAGGGAGGGAGGGACTGAAGCTTTCTTT. Its protein product is CASSPREGGTEAFF. The V call is TRBV10-1, the J call TRBJ1-1; D is ambiguous. Between the trimmed V and J ends, which lost 5 bases and 5 bases, there was a span of 15 bases. The length of the CDR3 is 14 residues. CDR1 is WNHNN, CDR2 SYGVQD, per germline (reference sequence).

Comment on this clone: Other nucleotide sequences from this sample produce the same CDR3. CDR3 bases: TGTGCCAGCTCACCGGGACAGGGGAATCAGCCCCAGCATTTT. This encodes CASSPGQGNQPQHF. The chain employs TRBV18 and TRBJ1-5, with TRBD1 matching 10 bases. The CDR3 sequence is 14 residues long. From germline, CDR1 is KGHSH and CDR2 LQKENI. The J segment lost 4 bases and the V segment lost 3 bases, leaving 0 bases of the junction unmatched.

This chain connects TRBV6-5 to TRBJ2-7; possibly TRBD1 for D (5 bases). The CDR3 consists of 14 residues. V was pared by 10 bases and J by 5 bases, with 21 bases between. Germline-derived CDR1 and CDR2 are MNHEY and SVGAGI. The DNA of the CDR3 is TGTGCCACTCTCGGACAACTTTCCGTCCACGAGCAGTACTTC. This encodes CATLGQLSVHEQYF.

This clone has more than one count but fewer than ten. The chain carries TRBV11-1 and TRBJ2-5, with D perhaps TRBD2 (6 bases). The germline gives CDR1 SGHAT, CDR2 FQDESV (reference sequence). V gave up 1 base and J gave up 2 bases, with 11 bases separating them. The CDR3 has 15 amino acids. The CDR3 nucleotides are TGTGCCAGCAGCTTAGGTTCGGCGGGGCAAGAGACCCAGTACTTC. Its protein is CASSLGSAGQETQYF.

The rearrangement uses TRBV5-1 and TRBJ1-3; 10 bases fit TRBD1. The V gene end was trimmed by 0 bases and the J gene end by 4 bases; junction bases not matched to a gene: 7. Germline V lookup: CDR1 SGHRS, CDR2 YFSETQ. This CDR3 is built from 17 residues. Here the CDR3 reads CASSLAPTGGSGNTIYF. The DNA for the CDR3 is TGCGCCAGCAGCTTGGCCCCGACAGGGGGCTCAGGAAACACCATATATTTT. Looking up the rest from reference TRBV5-1 and TRBJ1-3 gives the full variable domain: KAGVTQTPRYLIKTRGQQVTLSCSPISGHRSVSWYQQTPGQGLQFLFEYFSETQRNKGNFPGRFSGRQFSNSRSEMNVSTLELGDSALYLCASSLAPTGGSGNTIYFGEGSWLTVV.

This clone was counted between two and nine times. This chain joins TRBV5-1 and TRBJ1-5; 7 bases fit TRBD1. Per the germline V gene, CDR1 is SGHRS and CDR2 is YFSETQ. V gave up 1 base and J gave up 3 bases; unmatched junction bases: 7. This CDR3 region has 16 residues. This chain's CDR3 is CASSLQPQGNNQPQHF. The CDR3 DNA reads as TGCGCCAGCAGCTTGCAACCACAGGGGAACAATCAGCCCCAGCATTTT.

The V and J genes are TRBV27 and TRBJ1-5; a weak D match, TRBD1 (6 bases). The germline gives CDR1 MNHEY, CDR2 SMNVEV (reference sequence). The CDR3 has 12 amino acids. Trimming took 7 bases from V and 6 from J, leaving 10 bases between them. This chain's CDR3 is CASKIGGQPQHF. In DNA form, the CDR3 reads TGTGCCAGCAAGATAGGGGGTCAGCCCCAGCATTTT.

V is TRBV20-1 and J is TRBJ1-1; D is ambiguous. V was clipped by 4 bases and J by 1 base, with 4 bases between them. Germline CDR1 and CDR2: DFQATT and SNEGSKA (reference sequence). The CDR3 length is 11 residues. Written as DNA, the CDR3 is TGCAGTGCTAACAGGAACACTGAAGCTTTCTTT. Protein: CSANRNTEAFF.

V and J are TRBV19 and TRBJ1-1, with 7 bases that match TRBD1. Per the germline V gene, CDR1 is LNHDA and CDR2 is SQIVND (reference sequence). Trimming cost V 9 bases and J 0 bases; bases outside gene matches: 7. There are 14 residues in the CDR3. The CDR3 sequence is CASQKDRLNTEAFF. In DNA form, the CDR3 reads TGTGCCAGCCAAAAGGACAGGTTGAACACTGAAGCTTTCTTT.

In DNA form, the CDR3 reads TGTGCCAGCAAAACGGAGTGGGGAGAGGAAAAACTGTTTTTT. Translating it yields CASKTEWGEEKLFF. The chain joins TRBV27 to TRBJ1-4; D is unresolved. The CDR3 is 14 amino acids. Germline values: CDR1 MNHEY, CDR2 SMNVEV (reference sequence). V lost 7 bases and J 8 bases, leaving 17 bases between the germline ends.